Sequencing of this T cell receptor beta chain was carried out in a study of T cell responses to AZD1222 COVID-19 vaccine. V dropped 5 bases and J dropped 10 bases, with 15 bases sitting between them. This CDR3 contains 13 residues. The table came from immunoSEQ multiplex PCR; TCRdb's copy has only in-frame clones and leaves some out. Seen here are approximately 49,000 clones, more than 65% observed once, and the top ten hold 20% to 25%. The clonotype was recovered from an adult in good health. Sequences were derived from peripheral blood, sampled on day 0 of MenACWY control vaccination. V and J are TRBV12-3 or TRBV12-4 and TRBJ2-1; tentatively, D is TRBD2 (5 bases). CDR3 residues: CASSPLIWREQFF. The CDR3 bases are TGTGCCAGCAGTCCCCTGATATGGAGGGAGCAGTTCTTC.